The 22 T cell receptor beta chains below were found in one sample sequenced in a study of blood T cell repertoires in COVID-19. Assay: immunoSEQ multiplex PCR; the TCRdb copy retains only in-frame clones and omits some. Altogether approximately 380,000 clones are present, 80% to 95% being singletons, with the ten largest covering 0.7% to 0.95%. The sample consisted of PBMCs or T cells enriched from blood (not recorded which). The origin of the receptors is a woman aged 35 to 49 who had been exposed to COVID-19.

This chain joins TRBV14 and TRBJ2-2; D is possibly TRBD1 (6 bases). The CDR3 runs 15 residues. With 2 bases removed from V and 4 bases from J, the gap between germline ends came to 11 bases. In germline, CDR1 is SGHDN, CDR2 FVKESK. CDR3 residues: CASSQLRGGTGELFF. The DNA of the CDR3 is TGTGCCAGCAGCCAACTCCGAGGGGGCACCGGGGAGCTGTTTTTT.

The J gene is TRBJ1-2, the V gene TRBV27, with D uncertain. Looked up from germline, CDR1 is MNHEY and CDR2 is SMNVEV (reference sequence). Trimming stripped 3 bases from V and 7 bases from J, with 12 bases between. The CDR3 covers 13 residues. CDR3 DNA: TGTGCCAGCAGTTTTAGGGTTCGGGGTGGCTACACCTTC. Encoded protein: CASSFRVRGGYTF.

The chain links TRBV18 to TRBJ1-1; a possible D gene is TRBD1 (5 bases). This CDR3 region has 12 residues. V shed 1 base and J shed 7 bases, with 7 bases lying between them. Germline V gives CDR1 KGHSH, CDR2 LQKENI. The CDR3 region has the DNA TGTGCCAGCTCACCACAGGGGCGTGAAGCTTTCTTT. It is translated as CASSPQGREAFF.

V usage is TRBV11-1 and J usage is TRBJ2-7, with 12 bases aligning to TRBD2. V lost 5 bases and J lost 7; bases outside the gene matches: 9. CDR1 and CDR2 from the germline V gene are SGHAT and FQDESV (reference sequence). The CDR3 has 15 amino acids. The DNA for the CDR3 is TGTGCCAGCAGCCGTGGACTAGCGGGAACTCTTGAGCAGTACTTC. Translating gives CASSRGLAGTLEQYF.

The CDR3 sequence is CASSLIRQGISGYTF. In DNA form, the CDR3 reads TGTGCCAGCAGCTTAATTAGGCAGGGGATAAGTGGCTACACCTTC. The V gene is TRBV7-2, the J gene TRBJ1-2, with D perhaps TRBD1 (6 bases). V shed 2 bases and J shed 7 bases, with 17 bases lying between them. Germline V gives CDR1 SGHTA, CDR2 FQGNSA. The CDR3 has 15 amino acids.

V and J are TRBV29-1 and TRBJ1-2, with D possibly matching TRBD1 (5 bases). Trimming removed 1 base at V and 3 bases at J, with 12 bases between. Germline CDR1 SQVTM, CDR2 ANQGSEA. This CDR3 contains 14 residues. As DNA, the CDR3 is TGCAGCGTTGAAGTTAGGGCCAGGGACTATGGCTACACCTTC. The encoded protein is CSVEVRARDYGYTF. Based on the CDR3 plus reference TRBV29-1 and TRBJ1-2, the full variable domain is SAVISQKPSRDICQRGTSLTIQCQVDSQVTMMFWYRQQPGQSLTLIATANQGSEATYESGFVIDKFPISRPNLTFSTLTVSNMSPEDSSIYLCSVEVRARDYGYTFGSGTRLTVV.

This clone has only a few counts. This rearrangement joins TRBV7-6 to TRBJ2-7; 7 bases line up with TRBD1. The CDR3 is 15 residues long. V shed 0 bases and J 3 bases; nucleotides not matched to a gene: 5. CDR1 SGHVS and CDR2 FNYEAQ come from the germline V gene. Here the CDR3 DNA reads TGTGCCAGCAGCTTAGCAGGGGGCCAATTCTACGAGCAGTACTTC. This translates into CASSLAGGQFYEQYF.

This CDR3 is CASRVGGSGAGEQFF. CDR3 bases: TGTGCCAGTAGAGTTGGAGGGAGTGGGGCGGGAGAGCAGTTCTTC. The chain recombines TRBV19 with TRBJ2-1, with D tentatively TRBD2 (6 bases). There are 15 residues in the CDR3. The germline V gene encodes CDR1 LNHDA and CDR2 SQIVND (reference sequence). V was shortened by 6 bases and J by 10 bases, with 22 bases between the two germline ends.

The rearrangement links TRBV24-1 to TRBJ1-3, with 12 bases matching TRBD1. V lost 4 bases to trimming and J lost 12 bases; unmatched junction nucleotides: 6. CDR3 length: 14 amino acids. Germline CDR1 KGHDR, CDR2 SFDVKD. Here the CDR3 reads CATSDRDRGHGIYF. In nucleotides, the CDR3 is TGTGCCACCAGTGACCGGGACAGGGGGCATGGCATATATTTT.

The sample holds a few counts of this clone. The gene calls are TRBV7-3 and TRBJ2-3; TRBD1 matches 11 bases. The junction had 7 bases not matched to a gene; V was cut back by 4 bases and J by 4 bases. The CDR3 consists of 16 residues. Per the germline V gene, CDR1 is SGHTA and CDR2 is FQGTGA. The CDR3 DNA reads as TGTGCCAGCAGCTCCCGGACAGGGGGCGGCCCAGATACGCAGTATTTT. Protein sequence: CASSSRTGGGPDTQYF.

Only one count was recorded for this clone. V and J are TRBV27 and TRBJ2-3; 9 nucleotides agree with TRBD2. The CDR3 length is 15 residues. Germline loops: CDR1 MNHEY, CDR2 SMNVEV (reference sequence). The ends lost 5 bases at V and 6 bases at J; junction bases unmatched: 9. This CDR3 reads CASSPGLAIGDTQYF. The DNA of the CDR3 is TGTGCCAGCAGTCCGGGACTAGCAATCGGTGATACGCAGTATTTT.

In its sample, this clone was seen a few times. In the same sample, other DNA sequences code for this CDR3. V is TRBV5-1 and J is TRBJ1-4, with 9 bases matching TRBD1. The ends lost 4 bases at V and 5 bases at J; junction bases unmatched: 3. Germline lookup yields CDR1 SGHRS and CDR2 YFSETQ. CDR3 length: 14 amino acids. CDR3 sequence: CASSQGQGNEKLFF. The CDR3 nucleotides read TGCGCCAGCAGCCAAGGACAGGGGAATGAAAAACTGTTTTTT.

The chain is built from TRBV29-1 and TRBJ1-2; no definite D call. CDR1 SQVTM and CDR2 ANQGSEA come from the germline V gene. V was pared by 6 bases and J by 4 bases, with 15 bases between. The CDR3 has 13 residues. The CDR3 protein is CSVKLSGGYGYTF. CDR3 nucleotide sequence: TGCAGCGTCAAGCTCTCGGGAGGCTATGGCTACACCTTC.

The rearrangement joins TRBV5-1 to TRBJ2-1; 12 bases are a match to TRBD1. The CDR3 loop spans 15 amino acids. V dropped 4 bases and J dropped 4; count of bases not matched to a gene: 3. Germline CDR1 reads SGHRS; CDR2 reads YFSETQ. The CDR3 is CASSAGQGAYNEQFF. The CDR3 region has the DNA TGCGCCAGCAGCGCGGGACAGGGGGCTTACAATGAGCAGTTCTTC.

This chain's CDR3 is CASSQDRGWNSPLHF. CDR3 nucleotides: TGTGCCAGCAGCCAAGATAGGGGATGGAATTCACCCCTCCACTTT. This chain uses TRBV14 with TRBJ1-6, with D perhaps matching TRBD1 (5 bases). CDR1 is SGHDN and CDR2 is FVKESK in the germline V gene. V lost 0 bases, J lost 7 bases, and 10 bases lay in between. The CDR3 spans 15 residues.

V usage is TRBV7-8 and J usage is TRBJ1-5; D is unresolved. There are 13 residues in the CDR3. Looked up from germline, CDR1 is SGHVS and CDR2 is FQNEAQ. Trimming shortened V by 1 base and J by 11 bases, and 12 bases separated the two germline ends. Here the CDR3 reads CASSLESPAAQHF. CDR3 coding DNA: TGTGCCAGCAGCTTAGAGTCGCCCGCGGCCCAGCATTTT.

In DNA, the CDR3 is TGTGCCAGCAGCCCGGGGACAGGGCACTATGGCTACACCTTC. Its protein product is CASSPGTGHYGYTF. The genes are TRBV7-3 and TRBJ1-2, with TRBD1 matching 9 bases. Germline values: CDR1 SGHTA, CDR2 FQGTGA. Unmatched junction bases numbered 4, after V lost 5 bases and J lost 3 bases. This CDR3 region has 14 residues.

The DNA for the CDR3 is TGTGCCAGCAGCTCGGGGGATAACACCATATATTTT. It encodes CASSSGDNTIYF. The chain couples TRBV5-5 to TRBJ1-3; possible D gene TRBD1, 5 bases. The V gene lost 3 bases and the J gene lost 7 bases, with 8 bases spanning the gap. Per germline, CDR1 SGHKS and CDR2 YYEKEE (reference sequence). The CDR3 runs 12 residues.

The V call is TRBV3-1 (or the pseudogene TRBV3-2), the J call TRBJ1-1, with TRBD1 matching over 8 bases. Germline CDR1 and CDR2: LGHDT and YNNKEL (reference sequence). This CDR3 is 13 amino acids long. Trimming removed 3 bases from V and 4 bases from J; junction bases left unmatched: 1. In nucleotides, the CDR3 is TGTGCCAGCAGCCAGGACAGGGCCACTGAAGCTTTCTTT. Translating it yields CASSQDRATEAFF.

The CDR3 DNA reads as TGTGCCAGCTCACCATCTGAGGGCGGCTACACCTTC. Amino acid sequence: CASSPSEGGYTF. V and J are TRBV18 and TRBJ1-2; D unresolved. V was trimmed by 2 bases and J by 8 bases, leaving 9 bases between them. Germline assignment: CDR1 KGHSH and CDR2 LQKENI. The CDR3 covers 12 residues.

This chain uses TRBV5-1 with TRBJ2-1; 10 bases line up with TRBD2. Germline lookup yields CDR1 SGHRS and CDR2 YFSETQ. The CDR3 runs to 15 residues. The V gene end was trimmed by 4 bases and the J gene end by 4 bases; junction bases not matched to a gene: 5. The CDR3 DNA sequence: TGCGCCAGCAGCGAGGGGACTAGCGCTTACAATGAGCAGTTCTTC. Protein product: CASSEGTSAYNEQFF.

This clone was seen more than once but under ten times. The CDR3 nucleotides are TGTGCCAGCAGCTTAGGTAGTAGGACAGGGGAAGCTTTCTTT. Residues: CASSLGSRTGEAFF. The J gene is TRBJ1-1, the V gene TRBV5-5, with 8 bases that match TRBD1. The CDR3 has 14 residues. Germline CDR1 SGHKS, CDR2 YYEKEE (reference sequence). V was clipped by 2 bases and J by 8 bases; unmatched bases: 8.